This T cell receptor beta chain was recorded in a study of beta chain features in type 1 diabetes (dated by TCRdb to 2016 to 2019). With regard to the full study: No differences in mean age, gender distribution, total cell number or subset yield were found between patients and healthy donors. In the study, recently diagnosed type 1 diabetes patients and matched healthy donors were compared on the TCRB repertoires of their sorted circulating CD4+ T cell subsets. Naive and central memory subsets were obtained from all 30 or so donors, but regulatory and stem cell-like memory subsets were isolated from only 8 patients and roughly 8 healthy donors. A total of some 100,000,000 sorted cells were examined across all samples, and a strong correlation was observed between cell number per subset and RNA yield. Overall results and qualifications from the work: Type 1 diabetes patients showed a moderate but significant shortening of TCRB CDR3 length in all four CD4+ subsets. HLA sub-analyses involved small numbers of individuals, so any influence of HLA type on TCRB rearrangement remained unresolved. Naive, central memory and regulatory TCRB repertoires appeared to be more similar among patients than among healthy donors. Shorter templates might have been favored by PCR, but patient and control samples were amplified and corrected together, so both groups would have been affected equally by any skew. At VDJ recombination sites, patients with type 1 diabetes made fewer insertions and deleted more nucleotides, a pattern implying thymic rearrangement abnormalities. Because cDNA was sequenced instead of genomic DNA, highly expressing activated cells could be over-represented, though the groups showed no difference in activation or CD3 levels.

A single peripheral blood draw of around 0.11 L on average was collected from each donor into heparinised tubes. Naive, central memory, regulatory and stem cell-like memory CD4+ T cells were sorted on a BD FACSAria II using a panel including CD45RO, CCR7, CD25, CD127, CD95 and CD27. Purity was above 98% for every sorted population. PBMCs were isolated immediately by Lymphoprep density gradient centrifugation and stained directly without culture. Samples were stained and sorted in pairs, with one healthy donor and one patient per experiment, so that batch effects were minimized. The entire amount of isolated RNA was reverse transcribed using the High Capacity cDNA Reverse Transcription Kit, so the sequenced TCRB transcripts were expressed ones. Deep immunoSEQ sequencing was performed on naive, central memory and regulatory T cell samples, with an average of about 4 million total reads per sample. Sorted cells were lysed in RLT buffer and RNA was extracted with DNase-treated RNeasy Micro or Mini kits, depending on cell number. Each cell subset was processed separately to prevent cross-contamination, with patient and healthy donor samples processed together. The immunoSEQ multiplex PCR was used to amplify TCRB sequences from cDNA, yielding 87-bp fragments that span the CDR3 region. Amplicons were sequenced on the Illumina HiSeq platform. In the paper's pipeline: Synthetic template baselines were used to correct PCR bias computationally, reads within Hamming distance 2 were collapsed, and singletons that could not be merged were discarded. By aligning reads against IMGT, V, D and J genes, CDR3 length, and insertions or deletions at six rearrangement sites were assigned. Within each subset, clonotype counts were normalized to the number of sorted cells before true diversity and Gini coefficients were calculated with the tcR R package. The overlap coefficient, calculated on TCRB nucleotide sequences, was used to quantify repertoire sharing. TCRdb carries this immuneACCESS record with in-frame sequences only. Its versions omit some clonotypes, under half of them owing to an unresolved V gene in the studies checked, with the rest unexplained. The D gene and trimming were derived from the DNA, and the V and J assignments and clone size from that table. Counted in this sample were about 290,000 clones; roughly 8% of them appeared once. Of the sample, over 0.8% falls within the top ten clones.

The germline V gene (reference sequence) gives CDR1 as LNHDA and CDR2 as SQIVND. Counted from cysteine to phenylalanine, this CDR3 has 15 amino acids. Only the CDR3 part of the read is kept: 45 bases, read in frame from the first base. The germline V end is reduced by 3 bases and the J end by 7 bases; junction bases left unmatched: 6. In its sample, this clone was seen a few times. This receptor's antigen is unknown. No quality values exist for individual bases; no much larger clone is one base distant. The sequence links TRBV19 to TRBJ1-6, with 7 central nucleotides matching TRBD1. The TCR was taken from a woman aged 18-29 years in good health. The sequenced sample consisted of central memory CD4+ T cells from blood. The nucleotide sequence reads as follows: TGTGCCAGTAGTATTTTTGGCAGGGGGAATTCACCCCTCCACTTT. It translates to CASSIFGRGNSPLHF.